This T cell receptor beta chain was profiled in a study of beta chain features in type 1 diabetes. Germline-derived CDR1 and CDR2 are SGHVS and FQNEAQ. The CDR3 spans 12 residues. Trimming cost V 2 bases and J 7 bases, with 8 bases left between them. Overall study results and limits: People with Type 1 diabetes carried modestly yet significantly shorter TCRB CDR3s in all four CD4+ subsets.

About this clone: What it binds is not known.

Reverse transcription of all isolated RNA meant that expressed TCRB transcripts were sequenced. Clones were read by immunoSEQ multiplex PCR, and TCRdb kept only the in-frame ones, dropping some. The sample includes 600,000 or so clones, 9.5% to 15% of them seen just once. Sequences were obtained from naive CD4+ T cells from blood. This receptor was identified in a man aged 30-40 years with type 1 diabetes. The chain links TRBV7-8 to TRBJ2-5; D might be TRBD2 (6 bases). The CDR3, as DNA: TGTGCCAGCAGCTTATCGGAGGGGACCCAGTACTTC. Amino acids: CASSLSEGTQYF.